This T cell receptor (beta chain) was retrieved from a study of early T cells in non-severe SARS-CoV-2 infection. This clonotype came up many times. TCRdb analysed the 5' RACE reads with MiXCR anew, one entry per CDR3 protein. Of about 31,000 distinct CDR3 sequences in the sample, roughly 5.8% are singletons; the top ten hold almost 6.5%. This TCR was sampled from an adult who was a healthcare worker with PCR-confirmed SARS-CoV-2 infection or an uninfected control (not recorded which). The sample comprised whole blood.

The CDR3 nucleotides are TGTGCCAGTAGTTGGGACCTTAGCAATCAGCCCCAGCATTTT. It codes for CASSWDLSNQPQHF. The chain couples TRBV19 to TRBJ1-5; perhaps TRBD1 as D (5 bases). The germline gives CDR1 LNHDA, CDR2 SQIVND (reference sequence). This CDR3 spans 14 amino acids. Trimming stripped 5 bases from V and 0 bases from J, with 8 bases between.